The 10 T cell receptor beta chains below all came from one sample that was sequenced in a study of cytomegalovirus exposure and HLA in healthy donors. Sequencing was performed with immunoSEQ multiplex PCR; in TCRdb, only in-frame clones are kept and a portion is missing. The sample holds some 140,000 clones; around 89% are singletons and the top ten take around 6%. The specimen sequenced was PBMCs. Receptors were obtained from a woman aged 25 to 45 in good health and CMV-seropositive.

The gene calls are TRBV2 and TRBJ1-5, with 7 bases aligning to TRBD1. CDR3 length: 15 residues. The V gene's germline CDR1 is SNHLY and CDR2 FYNNEI. J gave up 1 base and V 7 bases, and 7 bases lay outside the gene matches. CDR3: CASTTGQASNQPQHF. DNA of the CDR3: TGTGCCAGCACTACTGGACAGGCCAGCAATCAGCCCCAGCATTTT.

This chain uses TRBV7-2 with TRBJ1-5, with D tentatively TRBD1 (6 bases). Germline V gene lookup returns CDR1 SGHTA and CDR2 FQGNSA. V gave up 5 bases and J gave up 3 bases, with 11 bases separating them. The CDR3 is 14 amino acids. This CDR3 reads CASSIRQANQPQHF. CDR3 nucleotide sequence: TGTGCCAGCAGCATCAGACAGGCCAATCAGCCCCAGCATTTT.

In nucleotides, the CDR3 is TGTGCCAGCAGGGGGTTTCGGGGCCAAGAGACCCAGTACTTC. As protein: CASRGFRGQETQYF. The chain couples TRBV6-1 to TRBJ2-5; possibly TRBD2 for D (5 bases). The CDR3 loop spans 14 amino acids. V shed 6 bases and J shed 1 base, with 12 bases lying between them. The germline V gene encodes CDR1 MNHNS and CDR2 SASEGT.

The chain links TRBV29-1 to TRBJ2-1; 15 bases align to TRBD2. V was pared by 6 bases and J by 12 bases, with 15 bases of the junction left unmatched. Per germline, CDR1 SQVTM and CDR2 ANQGSEA. This CDR3 spans 16 amino acids. CDR3 in DNA: TGCAGCGTAACCGGGACTAGCGGGGGGCCAATGAGCGTGCAGTTCTTC. The encoded protein is CSVTGTSGGPMSVQFF.

This clone was found a few times. The chain couples TRBV28 to TRBJ2-7; 7 bases are a match to TRBD1. This CDR3 spans 22 amino acids. Unmatched junction bases numbered 33, after V lost 6 bases and J lost 4 bases. CDR1 and CDR2 from the germline V gene are MDHEN and SYDVKM. The CDR3 coding sequence is TGTGCCAGCAGCCCCGGCTGGGCCCAGACAGGGACCTTCTCCCCCTACTCTTACGAGCAGTACTTC. Translating it yields CASSPGWAQTGTFSPYSYEQYF.

The chain combines TRBV7-9 with TRBJ1-2; perhaps TRBD1 as D (6 bases). The germline V and J ends were trimmed by 6 bases and 4 bases, with 12 bases remaining between them. The length of the CDR3 is 13 residues. Germline CDR1 is SEHNR and CDR2 is FQNEAQ (reference sequence). CDR3 in amino acids: CASRYTGIYGYTF. In nucleotides, the CDR3 is TGTGCCAGCAGGTATACAGGGATCTATGGCTACACCTTC.

The chain uses TRBV5-1 and TRBJ2-3; possibly TRBD1 for D (5 bases). V shed 0 bases and J shed 0 bases, with 5 bases lying between them. The CDR3 has 14 amino acids. Per the germline V gene, CDR1 is SGHRS and CDR2 is YFSETQ. The CDR3 reads CASSLEGSTDTQYF. The CDR3 bases are TGCGCCAGCAGCTTGGAGGGGAGCACAGATACGCAGTATTTT.

The rearrangement joins TRBV5-5 to TRBJ2-6, with D uncertain. Germline V gene data show CDR1 as SGHKS and CDR2 as YYEKEE (reference sequence). V was pared by 9 bases and J by 0 bases, with 10 bases between. The CDR3 contains 14 residues. The CDR3 reads CATLRNSGANVLTF. The CDR3, as DNA: TGTGCCACCCTCAGGAACTCTGGGGCCAACGTCCTGACTTTC.

The V gene is TRBV2, the J gene TRBJ2-7, with 10 bases matching TRBD2. Germline CDR1 SNHLY, CDR2 FYNNEI. V dropped 7 bases and J dropped 4; count of bases not matched to a gene: 7. The length of the CDR3 is 14 residues. CDR3 region: CASNPSGRGYEQYF. The CDR3 bases are TGTGCCAGCAACCCCAGCGGGAGGGGATACGAGCAGTACTTC.

The chain has TRBV2 and TRBJ2-3; weak D call: TRBD1 (6 bases). Trimming removed 5 bases at V and 1 base at J, with 22 bases between. CDR1 is SNHLY and CDR2 is FYNNEI in the germline V gene. The CDR3 runs 18 residues. CDR3 protein: CASSLTTIRGARTDTQYF. The CDR3 nucleotides read TGTGCCAGCAGTTTAACAACAATCAGGGGCGCACGCACAGATACGCAGTATTTT.